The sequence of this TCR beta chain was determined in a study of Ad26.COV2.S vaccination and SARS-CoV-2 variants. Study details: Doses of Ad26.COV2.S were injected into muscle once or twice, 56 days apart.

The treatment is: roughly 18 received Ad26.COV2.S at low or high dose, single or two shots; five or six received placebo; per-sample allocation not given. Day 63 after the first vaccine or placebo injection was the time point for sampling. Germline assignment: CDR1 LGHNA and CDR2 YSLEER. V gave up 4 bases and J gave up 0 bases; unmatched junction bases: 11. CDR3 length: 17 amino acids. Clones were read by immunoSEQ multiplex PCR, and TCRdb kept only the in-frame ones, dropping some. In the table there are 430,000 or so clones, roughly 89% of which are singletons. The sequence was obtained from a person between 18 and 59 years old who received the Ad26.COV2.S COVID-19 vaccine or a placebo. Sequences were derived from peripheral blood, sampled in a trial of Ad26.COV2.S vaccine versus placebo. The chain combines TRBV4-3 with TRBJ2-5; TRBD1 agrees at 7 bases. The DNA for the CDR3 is TGCGCCAGCAGCCCTCGTGAAGGGGGCTCAAACCAAGAGACCCAGTACTTC. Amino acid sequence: CASSPREGGSNQETQYF.